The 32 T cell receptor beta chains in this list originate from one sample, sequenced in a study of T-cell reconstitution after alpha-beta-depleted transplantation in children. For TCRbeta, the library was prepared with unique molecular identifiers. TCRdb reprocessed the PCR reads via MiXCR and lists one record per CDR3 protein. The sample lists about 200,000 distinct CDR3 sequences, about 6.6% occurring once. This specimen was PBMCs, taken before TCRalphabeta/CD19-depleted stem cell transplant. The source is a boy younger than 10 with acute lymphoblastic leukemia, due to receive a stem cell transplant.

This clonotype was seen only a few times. CDR3 DNA: TGTGCCAGCAGCTTGGCCCAGGGTCACTACGAGCAGTACTTC. It encodes CASSLAQGHYEQYF. The V and J genes are TRBV7-9 and TRBJ2-7; a weak D match, TRBD1 (5 bases). The CDR3 extends over 14 amino acids. The V end lost 3 bases, the J end lost 3 bases, and 12 bases lay between the germline ends. Germline loops: CDR1 SEHNR, CDR2 FQNEAQ (reference sequence).

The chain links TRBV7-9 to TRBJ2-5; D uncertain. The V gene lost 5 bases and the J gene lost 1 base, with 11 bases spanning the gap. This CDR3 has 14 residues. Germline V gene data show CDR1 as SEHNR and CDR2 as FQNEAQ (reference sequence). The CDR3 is CASSHRSTQETQYF. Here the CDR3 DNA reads TGTGCCAGCAGCCACCGGTCGACCCAAGAGACCCAGTACTTC. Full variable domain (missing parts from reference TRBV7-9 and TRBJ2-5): DTGVSQNPRHKITKRGQNVTFRCDPISEHNRLYWYRQTLGQGPEFLTYFQNEAQLEKSRLLSDRFSAERPKGSFSTLEIQRTEQGDSAMYLCASSHRSTQETQYFGPGTRLLVL.

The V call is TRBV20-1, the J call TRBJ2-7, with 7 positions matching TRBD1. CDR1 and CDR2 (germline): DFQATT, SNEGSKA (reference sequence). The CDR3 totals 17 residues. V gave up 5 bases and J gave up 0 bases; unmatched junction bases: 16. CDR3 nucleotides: TGCAGTGCTGAGGGGGCACCGACCTCTCGAAACTCCTACGAGCAGTACTTC. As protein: CSAEGAPTSRNSYEQYF.

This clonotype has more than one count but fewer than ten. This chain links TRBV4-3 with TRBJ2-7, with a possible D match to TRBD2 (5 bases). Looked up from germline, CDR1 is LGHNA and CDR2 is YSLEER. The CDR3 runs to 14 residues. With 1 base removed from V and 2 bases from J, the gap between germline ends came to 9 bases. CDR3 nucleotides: TGCGCCAGCAGCCAAGGGAGGTTAACCTACGAGCAGTACTTC. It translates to CASSQGRLTYEQYF.

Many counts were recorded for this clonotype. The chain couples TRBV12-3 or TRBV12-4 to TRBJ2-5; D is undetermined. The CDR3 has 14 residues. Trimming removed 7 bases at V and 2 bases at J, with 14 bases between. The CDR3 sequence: CASTFDSSQETQYF. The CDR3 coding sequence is TGTGCCAGCACTTTCGACTCCTCGCAAGAGACCCAGTACTTC.

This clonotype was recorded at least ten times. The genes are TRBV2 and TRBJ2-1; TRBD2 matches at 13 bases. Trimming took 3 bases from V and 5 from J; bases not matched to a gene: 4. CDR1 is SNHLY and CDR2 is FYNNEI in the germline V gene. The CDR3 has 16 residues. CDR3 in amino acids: CASSELGTSGDNEQFF. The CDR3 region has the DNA TGTGCCAGCAGTGAGCTCGGGACTAGCGGGGACAATGAGCAGTTCTTC.

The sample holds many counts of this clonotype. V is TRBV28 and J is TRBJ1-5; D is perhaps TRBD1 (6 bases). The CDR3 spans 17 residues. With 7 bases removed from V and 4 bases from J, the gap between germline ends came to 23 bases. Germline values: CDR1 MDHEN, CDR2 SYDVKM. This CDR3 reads CASISPHRGARNQPQHF. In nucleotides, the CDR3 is TGTGCCAGCATCTCTCCTCATAGGGGGGCGCGAAATCAGCCCCAGCATTTT.

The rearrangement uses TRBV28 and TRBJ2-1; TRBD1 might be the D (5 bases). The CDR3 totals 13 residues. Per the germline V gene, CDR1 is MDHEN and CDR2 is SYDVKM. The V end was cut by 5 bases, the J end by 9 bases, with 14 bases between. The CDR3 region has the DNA TGTGCCAGCAGTCGGACATTTTCAAGTGAGCAGTTCTTC. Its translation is CASSRTFSSEQFF.

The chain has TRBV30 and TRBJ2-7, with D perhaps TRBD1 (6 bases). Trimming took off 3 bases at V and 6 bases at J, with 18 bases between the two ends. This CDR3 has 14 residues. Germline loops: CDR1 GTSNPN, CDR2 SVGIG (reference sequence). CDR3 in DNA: TGTGCCTGGAGGGATCCTCGGCAGGGGATCGAGCAGTACTTC. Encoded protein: CAWRDPRQGIEQYF.

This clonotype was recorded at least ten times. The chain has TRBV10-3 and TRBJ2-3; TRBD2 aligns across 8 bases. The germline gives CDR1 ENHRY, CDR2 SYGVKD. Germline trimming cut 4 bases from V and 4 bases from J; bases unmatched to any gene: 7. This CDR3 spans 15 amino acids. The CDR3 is CAISGSSGSPDTQYF. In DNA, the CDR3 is TGTGCCATCAGTGGCTCTAGCGGGTCCCCAGATACGCAGTATTTT.

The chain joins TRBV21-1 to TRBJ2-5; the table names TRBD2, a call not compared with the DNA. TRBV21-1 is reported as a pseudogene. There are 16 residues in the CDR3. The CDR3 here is CASAQPRAFYQETQYF. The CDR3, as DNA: TGTGCCAGCGCCCAGCCCAGGGCCTTCTACCAAGAGACCCAGTACTTC.

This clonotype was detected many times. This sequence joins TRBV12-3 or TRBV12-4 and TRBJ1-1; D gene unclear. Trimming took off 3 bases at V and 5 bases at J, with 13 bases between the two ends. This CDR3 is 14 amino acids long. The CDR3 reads CASSFQDLATEAFF. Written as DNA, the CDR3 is TGTGCCAGCAGTTTTCAGGACCTCGCGACTGAAGCTTTCTTT.

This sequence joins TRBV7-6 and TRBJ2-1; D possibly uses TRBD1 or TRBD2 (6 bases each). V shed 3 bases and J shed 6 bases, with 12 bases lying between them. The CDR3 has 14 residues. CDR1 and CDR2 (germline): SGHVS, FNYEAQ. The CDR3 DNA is TGTGCCAGCAGCTTGGGGGGCCCGGCCAATGAGCAGTTCTTC. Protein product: CASSLGGPANEQFF.

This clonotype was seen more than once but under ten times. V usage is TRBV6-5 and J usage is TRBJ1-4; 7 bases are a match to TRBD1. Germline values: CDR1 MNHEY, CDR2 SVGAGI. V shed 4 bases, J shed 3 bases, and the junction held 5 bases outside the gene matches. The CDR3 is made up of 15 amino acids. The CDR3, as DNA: TGTGCCAGCAGTTCCACTCAGGGGGCTAATGAAAAACTGTTTTTT. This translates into CASSSTQGANEKLFF.

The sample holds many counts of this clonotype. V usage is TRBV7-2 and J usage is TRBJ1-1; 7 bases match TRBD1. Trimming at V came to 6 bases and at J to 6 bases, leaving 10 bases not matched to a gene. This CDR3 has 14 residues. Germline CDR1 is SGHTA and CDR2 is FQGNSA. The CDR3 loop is CASSPEQGRPEAFF. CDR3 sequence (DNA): TGTGCCAGCAGTCCCGAACAGGGGCGCCCTGAAGCTTTCTTT.

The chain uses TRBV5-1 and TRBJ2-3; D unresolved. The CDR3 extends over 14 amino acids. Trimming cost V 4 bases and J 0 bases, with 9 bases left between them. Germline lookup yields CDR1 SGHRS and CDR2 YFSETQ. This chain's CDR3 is CASSGRWSTDTQYF. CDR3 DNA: TGCGCCAGCAGCGGGCGCTGGAGCACAGATACGCAGTATTTT.

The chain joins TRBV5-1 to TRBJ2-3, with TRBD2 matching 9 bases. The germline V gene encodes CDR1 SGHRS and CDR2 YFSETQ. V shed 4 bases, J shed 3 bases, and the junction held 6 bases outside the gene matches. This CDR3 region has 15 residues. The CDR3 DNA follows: TGCGCCAGCAGCCACAGCGGGAGGTGGACAGATACGCAGTATTTT. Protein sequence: CASSHSGRWTDTQYF.

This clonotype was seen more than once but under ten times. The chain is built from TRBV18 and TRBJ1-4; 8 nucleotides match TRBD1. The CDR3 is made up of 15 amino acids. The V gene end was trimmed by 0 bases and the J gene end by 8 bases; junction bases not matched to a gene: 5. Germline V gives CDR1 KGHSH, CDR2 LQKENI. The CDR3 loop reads CASSPPRTGREKLFF. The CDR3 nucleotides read TGTGCCAGCTCACCACCGAGGACAGGGCGAGAAAAACTGTTTTTT.

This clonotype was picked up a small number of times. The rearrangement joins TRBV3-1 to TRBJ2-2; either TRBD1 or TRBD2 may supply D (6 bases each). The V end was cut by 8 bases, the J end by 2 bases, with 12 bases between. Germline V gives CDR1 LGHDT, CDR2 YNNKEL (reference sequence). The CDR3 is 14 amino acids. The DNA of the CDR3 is TGTGCCAGCCATCCGGGGGCAAACACCGGGGAGCTGTTTTTT. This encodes CASHPGANTGELFF.

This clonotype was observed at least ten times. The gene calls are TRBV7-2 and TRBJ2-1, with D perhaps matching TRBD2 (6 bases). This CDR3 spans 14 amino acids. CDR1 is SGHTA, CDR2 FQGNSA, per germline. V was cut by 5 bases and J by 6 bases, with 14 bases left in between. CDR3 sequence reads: CASSQSLGGNEQFF. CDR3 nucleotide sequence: TGTGCCAGCAGCCAGAGCCTGGGGGGCAATGAGCAGTTCTTC.

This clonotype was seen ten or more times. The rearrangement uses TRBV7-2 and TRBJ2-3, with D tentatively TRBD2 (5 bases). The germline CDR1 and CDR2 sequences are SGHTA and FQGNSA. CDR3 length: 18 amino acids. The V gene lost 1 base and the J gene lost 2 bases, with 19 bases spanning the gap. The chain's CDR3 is CASSLVLGEGPNTDTQYF. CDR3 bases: TGTGCCAGCAGCTTAGTGCTTGGAGAGGGTCCCAACACAGATACGCAGTATTTT.

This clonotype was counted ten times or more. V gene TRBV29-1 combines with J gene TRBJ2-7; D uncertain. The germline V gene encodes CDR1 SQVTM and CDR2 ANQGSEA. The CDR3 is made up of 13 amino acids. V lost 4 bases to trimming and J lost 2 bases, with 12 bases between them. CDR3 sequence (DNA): TGCAGCGTTGTGAAAGACACTCCCTACGAGCAGTACTTC. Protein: CSVVKDTPYEQYF.

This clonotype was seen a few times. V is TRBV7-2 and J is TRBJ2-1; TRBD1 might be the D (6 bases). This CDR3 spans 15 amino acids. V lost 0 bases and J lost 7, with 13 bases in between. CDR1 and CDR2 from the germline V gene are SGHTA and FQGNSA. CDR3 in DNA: TGTGCCAGCAGCTTAGCGCCCAGGGGAGAGAATGAGCAGTTCTTC. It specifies CASSLAPRGENEQFF.

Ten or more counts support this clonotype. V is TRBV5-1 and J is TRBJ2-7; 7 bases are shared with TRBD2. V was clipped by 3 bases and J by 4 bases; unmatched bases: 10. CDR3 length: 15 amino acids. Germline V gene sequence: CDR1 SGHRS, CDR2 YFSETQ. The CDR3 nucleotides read TGCGCCAGCAGCTCCGAACATGGGACTACGTACGAGCAGTACTTC. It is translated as CASSSEHGTTYEQYF. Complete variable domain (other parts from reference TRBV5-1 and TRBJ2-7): KAGVTQTPRYLIKTRGQQVTLSCSPISGHRSVSWYQQTPGQGLQFLFEYFSETQRNKGNFPGRFSGRQFSNSRSEMNVSTLELGDSALYLCASSSEHGTTYEQYFGPGTRLTVT.

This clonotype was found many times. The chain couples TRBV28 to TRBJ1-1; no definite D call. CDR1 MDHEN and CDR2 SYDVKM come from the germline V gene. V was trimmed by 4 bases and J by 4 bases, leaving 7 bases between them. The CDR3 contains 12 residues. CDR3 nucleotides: TGTGCCAGCAGTTATTGGGGCACTGAAGCTTTCTTT. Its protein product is CASSYWGTEAFF.

The CDR3 loop is CASRISNTEAFF. CDR3 DNA sequence: TGTGCCAGCAGGATTTCGAACACTGAAGCTTTCTTT. The rearrangement links TRBV12-3 or TRBV12-4 to TRBJ1-1; unclear D gene. Trimming pared 6 bases from V and 1 base from J, leaving 6 bases between. CDR3 size: 12 residues.

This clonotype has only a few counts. The CDR3 DNA reads as TGTGCCAGCAGTCTCGACAGGGTAGTCTCCTACGAGCAGTACTTC. Protein product: CASSLDRVVSYEQYF. V and J are TRBV2 and TRBJ2-7, with 7 bases fitting TRBD1. After removal of 5 bases from V and 0 bases from J, the junction contained 7 bases not matched to a gene. The CDR3 consists of 15 residues. From germline, CDR1 is SNHLY and CDR2 FYNNEI. The whole variable domain, filled in from reference TRBV2 and TRBJ2-7, reads EPEVTQTPSHQVTQMGQEVILRCVPISNHLYFYWYRQILGQKVEFLVSFYNNEISEKSEIFDDQFSVERPDGSNFTLKIRSTKLEDSAMYFCASSLDRVVSYEQYFGPGTRLTVT.

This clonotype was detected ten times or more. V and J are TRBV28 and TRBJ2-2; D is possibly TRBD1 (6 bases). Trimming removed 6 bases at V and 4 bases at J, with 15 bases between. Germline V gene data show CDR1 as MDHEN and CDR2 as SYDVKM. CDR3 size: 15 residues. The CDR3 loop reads CASRQGDRGTGELFF. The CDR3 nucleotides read TGTGCCAGCAGACAGGGCGATCGGGGCACCGGGGAGCTGTTTTTT.

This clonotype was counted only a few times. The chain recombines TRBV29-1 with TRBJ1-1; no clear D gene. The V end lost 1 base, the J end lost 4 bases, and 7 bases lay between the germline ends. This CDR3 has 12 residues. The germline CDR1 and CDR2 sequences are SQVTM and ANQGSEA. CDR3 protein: CSVEGYGTEAFF. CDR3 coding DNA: TGCAGCGTTGAAGGCTACGGCACTGAAGCTTTCTTT. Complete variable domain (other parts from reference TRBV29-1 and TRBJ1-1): SAVISQKPSRDICQRGTSLTIQCQVDSQVTMMFWYRQQPGQSLTLIATANQGSEATYESGFVIDKFPISRPNLTFSTLTVSNMSPEDSSIYLCSVEGYGTEAFFGQGTRLTVV.

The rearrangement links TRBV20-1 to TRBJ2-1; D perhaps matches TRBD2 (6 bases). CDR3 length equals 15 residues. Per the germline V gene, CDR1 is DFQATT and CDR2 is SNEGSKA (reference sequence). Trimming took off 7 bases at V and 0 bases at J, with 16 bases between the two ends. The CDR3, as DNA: TGCAGTGTAGAGGGGCTAGCGAGCTCCTACAATGAGCAGTTCTTC. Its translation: CSVEGLASSYNEQFF.

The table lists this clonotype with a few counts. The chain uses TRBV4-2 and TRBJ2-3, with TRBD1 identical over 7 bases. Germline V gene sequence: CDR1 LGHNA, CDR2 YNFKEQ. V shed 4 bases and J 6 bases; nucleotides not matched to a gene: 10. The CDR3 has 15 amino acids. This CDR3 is CASSRDGQVGDTQYF. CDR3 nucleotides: TGTGCCAGCAGCCGGGATGGACAGGTGGGGGATACGCAGTATTTT.

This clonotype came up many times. The CDR3 is CASSNSRGLGDTEAFF. The DNA of the CDR3 is TGTGCCAGCAGTAACTCGCGGGGTCTGGGGGACACTGAAGCTTTCTTT. This sequence joins TRBV25-1 and TRBJ1-1; D possibly corresponds to TRBD1 (5 bases). Trimming removed 5 bases at V and 3 bases at J, with 19 bases between. The CDR3 contains 16 residues. Germline V gene sequence: CDR1 MGHDK, CDR2 SYGVNS.